This T cell receptor beta chain was found in a study of blood T cells in healthy people across ages. Study details: Researchers report that template switching captured about one barcoded beta molecule per two T cells.

Germline V CDR1 and CDR2: SGHRS, YFSETQ. This CDR3 has 14 residues. Trimming cost V 2 bases and J 7 bases, with 12 bases left between them. Overall study findings and caveats: It was found that TCR beta diversity correlated strongly with the percentage of naive T cells. There was no known CMV status for donors, so expanded clonotype changes were possibly confounded.

Details on this clonotype: Its specificity is not known.

Then a second PCR, running about 6 to 11 cycles, was carried out with a sample-barcoded 5' primer and a J-beta primer mix. MiXCR, run by TCRdb on the 5' RACE reads, gives a single entry per CDR3 protein. The sample yields about 630,000 distinct CDR3 sequences, approximately 21% seen once. The specimen was blood. The receptor was derived from a man between 65 and 85 years old in good health. The J gene is TRBJ1-4, the V gene TRBV5-1; D call uncertain. The chain's CDR3 is CASSFAGRREKLFF. The CDR3 region has the DNA TGCGCCAGCAGCTTTGCGGGTAGACGTGAAAAACTGTTTTTT.